A single sample is the source of the 16 T cell receptor beta chains below, sequenced in a study of cytomegalovirus exposure and HLA in healthy donors. PCR amplification relied on 60 Vbeta primers (plus 13 Jbeta primers). The assay was immunoSEQ multiplex PCR, and TCRdb's table has in-frame clones only and misses some. The data contain roughly 190,000 clones, 75% to 85% of them singletons. Input material: PBMCs. The receptor source for this set is a woman between 18 and 30 years old in good health and CMV-seronegative.

This clone was seen only a few times. The chain has TRBV7-9 and TRBJ1-3; no reliable D call. V shed 4 bases and J shed 2 bases, with 12 bases lying between them. Germline V gene sequence: CDR1 SEHNR, CDR2 FQNEAQ (reference sequence). CDR3 length: 15 residues. CDR3 nucleotide sequence: TGTGCCAGCAGCTCCCTACCGGTCCCTGGAAACACCATATATTTT. Translation gives CASSSLPVPGNTIYF.

This chain uses TRBV6-5 with TRBJ2-5; tentative D call: TRBD2 (6 bases). The last part of the DNA fits TRBJ2-7 better; the J call may be wrong. In germline, CDR1 is MNHEY, CDR2 SVGAGI. This CDR3 region has 14 residues. The DNA for the CDR3 is TGTGCCAGCAGGGGCCGACTAGATTCCTACGAGCAGTACTTC. This encodes CASRGRLDSYEQYF.

This clone has only a few counts. This chain uses TRBV18 with TRBJ1-2, with 8 nucleotides matching TRBD1. V lost 1 base, J lost 4 bases, and 5 bases stayed unmatched. Germline assignment: CDR1 KGHSH and CDR2 LQKENI. The CDR3 spans 15 residues. The CDR3 nucleotides read TGTGCCAGCTCACCACTGGACAGGGACAGCTATGGCTACACCTTC. Translated, it gives CASSPLDRDSYGYTF.

This clone has only a few counts. The V and J genes are TRBV6-5 and TRBJ2-7; 11 bases are a match to TRBD1. CDR3 size: 14 residues. Germline CDR1 is MNHEY and CDR2 is SVGAGI. V shed 10 bases and J 5 bases; nucleotides not matched to a gene: 10. The CDR3 is CATFGTGGKHEQYF. The DNA of the CDR3 is TGTGCCACCTTTGGGACAGGGGGGAAGCACGAGCAGTACTTC.

The rearrangement links TRBV19 to TRBJ1-2; 7 bases match TRBD1. Looked up from germline, CDR1 is LNHDA and CDR2 is SQIVND (reference sequence). The trim removed 6 bases at V and 6 bases at J, leaving 1 base unmatched. The CDR3 is 11 amino acids. The CDR3 region is CASRQGNGYTF. DNA of the CDR3: TGTGCCAGTAGACAGGGGAATGGCTACACCTTC. Variable domain in full (rest from reference TRBV19 and TRBJ1-2): DGGITQSPKYLFRKEGQNVTLSCEQNLNHDAMYWYRQDPGQGLRLIYYSQIVNDFQKGDIAEGYSVSREKKESFPLTVTSAQKNPTAFYLCASRQGNGYTFGSGTRLTVV.

The V and J genes are TRBV19 and TRBJ2-3; 10 bases agree with TRBD2. Trimming cost V 4 bases and J 3 bases; bases outside gene matches: 4. Germline CDR1 and CDR2: LNHDA and SQIVND (reference sequence). CDR3 size: 15 residues. CDR3 loop: CASSNLLAGTDTQYF. DNA for the CDR3: TGTGCCAGTAGTAATTTACTAGCGGGAACAGATACGCAGTATTTT. The variable domain in full, completed from reference TRBV19 and TRBJ2-3, reads DGGITQSPKYLFRKEGQNVTLSCEQNLNHDAMYWYRQDPGQGLRLIYYSQIVNDFQKGDIAEGYSVSREKKESFPLTVTSAQKNPTAFYLCASSNLLAGTDTQYFGPGTRLTVL.

V gene TRBV13 combines with J gene TRBJ2-7; TRBD2 matches at 9 bases. The germline V gene has CDR1 PRHDT and CDR2 FYEKMQ (reference sequence). Trimming took 6 bases from V and 1 from J; bases not matched to a gene: 10. This CDR3 has 16 amino acids. CDR3 sequence (DNA): TGTGCCAGCAGACGGAAGGGGCTAGCGGGATCCTACGAGCAGTACTTC. Residues: CASRRKGLAGSYEQYF.

V gene TRBV5-1 combines with J gene TRBJ2-5; unclear D gene. The V gene lost 0 bases and the J gene lost 2 bases, with 11 bases spanning the gap. The CDR3 spans 15 residues. Germline CDR1 is SGHRS and CDR2 is YFSETQ. The CDR3, as DNA: TGCGCCAGCAGCTTGGGTGGTGAGTTGCAAGAGACCCAGTACTTC. It encodes CASSLGGELQETQYF.

This clone was observed a few times. J is TRBJ2-1 and V is TRBV4-1, with 8 nucleotides matching TRBD1. CDR1 and CDR2 (germline): MGHRA, YSYEKL. V shed 1 base and J 1 base; nucleotides not matched to a gene: 3. The CDR3 has 16 amino acids. The CDR3: CASSQATGESYNEQFF. DNA for the CDR3: TGCGCCAGCAGCCAAGCGACAGGGGAGTCCTACAATGAGCAGTTCTTC.

The chain recombines TRBV9 with TRBJ1-3; D not certain. Trimming left V 4 bases short and J 0 bases short, with 17 bases between. CDR1 and CDR2 (germline): SGDLS, YYNGEE. CDR3 size: 17 residues. CDR3 DNA sequence: TGTGCCAGCAGCCCTAACAACCCCGGGAGCTCTGGAAACACCATATATTTT. Its protein product is CASSPNNPGSSGNTIYF. Full variable domain (outside the CDR3, taken from reference TRBV9 and TRBJ1-3): DSGVTQTPKHLITATGQRVTLRCSPRSGDLSVYWYQQSLDQGLQFLIQYYNGEERAKGNILERFSAQQFPDLHSELNLSSLELGDSALYFCASSPNNPGSSGNTIYFGEGSWLTVV.

The rearrangement links TRBV5-1 to TRBJ1-2, with D tentatively TRBD1 (5 bases). Trimming shortened V by 5 bases and J by 12 bases, and 23 bases separated the two germline ends. This CDR3 has 14 residues. Germline values: CDR1 SGHRS, CDR2 YFSETQ. Here the CDR3 DNA reads TGCGCCAGCAGTTTTGGAGGGACCGCTCCCAGGGACACCTTC. Its translation is CASSFGGTAPRDTF. Supplemented by reference TRBV5-1 and TRBJ1-2, the full variable domain reads KAGVTQTPRYLIKTRGQQVTLSCSPISGHRSVSWYQQTPGQGLQFLFEYFSETQRNKGNFPGRFSGRQFSNSRSEMNVSTLELGDSALYLCASSFGGTAPRDTFGSGTRLTVV.

The chain is built from TRBV20-1 and TRBJ2-5; no definite D call. This CDR3 has 11 amino acids. Trimming removed 3 bases from V and 5 bases from J, with 7 bases in between. Germline CDR1 and CDR2: DFQATT and SNEGSKA (reference sequence). CDR3 nucleotide sequence: TGCAGTGCTAGTTTTCGGGAGACCCAGTACTTC. It encodes CSASFRETQYF.

This chain joins TRBV2 and TRBJ1-1; D perhaps matches TRBD1 (5 bases). Deletions cut 3 bases from V and 5 bases from J, with 10 bases between. The CDR3 totals 13 residues. Germline V gives CDR1 SNHLY, CDR2 FYNNEI. As DNA, the CDR3 is TGTGCCAGCAGTGATCAAGGGGAAACTGAAGCTTTCTTT. Translated, it gives CASSDQGETEAFF.

The rearrangement uses TRBV5-1 and TRBJ2-3, with 9 bases that match TRBD2. CDR3 length: 15 residues. CDR1 is SGHRS and CDR2 is YFSETQ in the germline V gene. V gave up 7 bases and J gave up 0 bases; unmatched junction bases: 6. The CDR3 spells CASVTSGSSTDTQYF. CDR3 in DNA: TGCGCCAGCGTGACTAGCGGTTCTAGCACAGATACGCAGTATTTT.

CDR3 in DNA: TGTGCCAGCAGAAAAGGGGGACAGAACTATGGCTACACCTTC. Encoded protein: CASRKGGQNYGYTF. V usage is TRBV28 and J usage is TRBJ1-2; 7 bases fit TRBD1. V trimming: 6 bases; J trimming: 2 bases; junction bases outside the gene matches: 6. The CDR3 runs to 14 residues. Germline V gives CDR1 MDHEN, CDR2 SYDVKM.

V usage is TRBV4-1 and J usage is TRBJ1-1; the D is unclear. The V end was cut by 1 base, the J end by 5 bases, with 11 bases between. This CDR3 has 14 residues. CDR1 and CDR2 from the germline V gene are MGHRA and YSYEKL. CDR3 loop: CASSQGVLWTEAFF. In DNA, the CDR3 is TGCGCCAGCAGCCAAGGAGTTCTTTGGACTGAAGCTTTCTTT.